The 18 T cell receptor beta chains below all came from one sample that was sequenced in a study of T-cell memory formation after mild COVID-19. TCRdb recomputed calls from the 5' RACE reads with MiXCR, one row per CDR3 protein. There are about 400,000 distinct CDR3 sequences in the sample; more than 20% occur only once, and under 15% lies in the top ten. Sequenced sample: PBMCs or a T cell subset sorted from them (not recorded which). The receptors were gathered from an adult woman who had mild COVID-19 (a few samples of this study predate the infection). Cell type and time point are not known.

Only a few counts were recorded for this clonotype. This chain joins TRBV5-1 and TRBJ2-3; D unresolved. CDR1 and CDR2 from the germline V gene are SGHRS and YFSETQ. Trimming stripped 4 bases from V and 2 bases from J, with 17 bases between. The CDR3 is made up of 16 amino acids. The CDR3 sequence: CASSADGLMNTDTQYF. CDR3 bases: TGCGCCAGCAGCGCGGACGGTTTGATGAACACAGATACGCAGTATTTT.

This clonotype was picked up many times. The rearrangement joins TRBV6-2 or TRBV6-3 to TRBJ2-7, with D perhaps TRBD2 (5 bases). The ends were cut back, 0 bases at V and 6 bases at J, with 15 bases in the middle. Germline V gives CDR1 MNHEY, CDR2 SVGEGT. The CDR3 has 15 amino acids. The CDR3 DNA is TGTGCCAGCAGTTACTCTAGCGAGGGAAGCGTCGAGCAGTACTTC. As protein: CASSYSSEGSVEQYF.

The rearrangement links TRBV11-3 to TRBJ2-3; 9 bases are a match to TRBD2. With V trimmed by 5 bases and J by 1 base, 13 bases remained unmatched. The CDR3 is 18 amino acids. Germline CDR1 and CDR2: SGHNT and YENEEA. As DNA, the CDR3 is TGTGCCAGCAGCCCCCGGGGCGGGAGGGCAATCGGCACAGATACGCAGTATTTT. This encodes CASSPRGGRAIGTDTQYF.

This clonotype was detected a few times. This rearrangement joins TRBV4-2 to TRBJ2-3, with D possibly TRBD2 on 5 matching bases. From germline, CDR1 is LGHNA and CDR2 YNFKEQ. The ends were cut back, 5 bases at V and 11 bases at J, with 17 bases in the middle. The length of the CDR3 is 13 residues. This chain's CDR3 is CASSSKMDRGQYF. CDR3 coding DNA: TGTGCCAGCAGCTCAAAGATGGACCGGGGGCAGTATTTT.

The chain uses TRBV20-1 and TRBJ2-1; no clear D. This CDR3 has 15 residues. Trimming stripped 3 bases from V and 0 bases from J, with 12 bases between. The germline CDR1 and CDR2 sequences are DFQATT and SNEGSKA (reference sequence). CDR3 amino acids: CSARAPGSSYNEQFF. CDR3 coding DNA: TGCAGTGCTAGGGCCCCGGGTAGCTCCTACAATGAGCAGTTCTTC.

This clonotype was observed a handful of times. The V and J genes are TRBV3-1 and TRBJ2-5, with D uncertain. Germline assignment: CDR1 LGHDT and CDR2 YNNKEL (reference sequence). V lost 5 bases to trimming and J lost 5 bases, with 9 bases between them. This CDR3 contains 12 residues. CDR3 bases: TGTGCCAGCAGCTCCCCCGGGGAGACCCAGTACTTC. Its protein is CASSSPGETQYF.

This clonotype was counted a few times. The chain is built from TRBV30 and TRBJ2-1, with TRBD2 matching 11 bases. The CDR3 runs to 14 residues. CDR1 GTSNPN and CDR2 SVGIG come from the germline V gene (reference sequence). V trimming: 2 bases; J trimming: 9 bases; junction bases outside the gene matches: 6. The CDR3 reads CAWSWGLAAREQFF. In DNA form, the CDR3 reads TGTGCCTGGAGTTGGGGACTAGCGGCGCGTGAGCAGTTCTTC.

There are a few counts of this clonotype. The gene calls are TRBV7-9 and TRBJ2-1; D remains ambiguous. The CDR3 runs 15 residues. Trimming removed 11 bases at V and 0 bases at J, with 17 bases between. Germline V CDR1 and CDR2: SEHNR, FQNEAQ (reference sequence). Written as DNA, the CDR3 is TGTGCCGGTGAAGGATCGCAGACCTCCTACAATGAGCAGTTCTTC. It specifies CAGEGSQTSYNEQFF.

The gene calls are TRBV4-1 and TRBJ2-7, with 9 bases identical to TRBD2. Losses at the gene ends were 2 bases for V and 3 bases for J; bases not matched to a gene: 5. Germline values: CDR1 MGHRA, CDR2 YSYEKL. The CDR3 sequence is 15 residues long. CDR3 protein: CASSQLLAGVYEQYF. Here the CDR3 DNA reads TGCGCCAGCAGCCAACTACTAGCGGGTGTCTACGAGCAGTACTTC.

This clonotype was picked up a small number of times. This chain connects TRBV10-3 to TRBJ2-3; 7 bases are shared with TRBD1. CDR3 size: 16 residues. In germline, CDR1 is ENHRY, CDR2 SYGVKD. The V and J ends lost 0 bases and 3 bases, in that order; junction bases with no gene match: 6. CDR3 DNA: TGTGCCATCAGTGAGTCGACTTTACAGGGGACAGATACGCAGTATTTT. Its translation: CAISESTLQGTDTQYF.

This clonotype occurred a few times. The V and J genes are TRBV5-1 and TRBJ2-3; 11 bases are shared with TRBD2. This CDR3 has 16 residues. Germline CDR1 reads SGHRS; CDR2 reads YFSETQ. V lost 7 bases, J lost 2 bases, and 9 bases stayed unmatched. In DNA form, the CDR3 reads TGCGCCAGCGGTAGCGGGGGGGTTACCTCCACAGATACGCAGTATTTT. Translating it yields CASGSGGVTSTDTQYF.

The chain uses TRBV20-1 and TRBJ2-5; a weak D match, TRBD1 (6 bases). Germline V gene data show CDR1 as DFQATT and CDR2 as SNEGSKA (reference sequence). The V and J ends lost 3 bases and 2 bases respectively, with 7 bases between them. The CDR3 has 12 residues. The CDR3 DNA follows: TGCAGTGCTAGGACAGGTCAAGAGACCCAGTACTTC. It specifies CSARTGQETQYF.

This clonotype was observed a few times. V is TRBV4-1 and J is TRBJ1-1; D ambiguous. Germline V gene lookup returns CDR1 MGHRA and CDR2 YSYEKL. The CDR3 is made up of 13 amino acids. Trimming shortened V by 2 bases and J by 7 bases, and 11 bases separated the two germline ends. CDR3 amino acids: CASSQRSGSEAFF. The CDR3 nucleotides read TGCGCCAGCAGCCAACGCTCCGGGAGTGAAGCTTTCTTT.

This chain joins TRBV7-6 and TRBJ2-1; perhaps TRBD1 as D (5 bases). CDR3 length equals 15 residues. V dropped 5 bases and J dropped 2 bases, with 13 bases sitting between them. Germline-derived CDR1 and CDR2 are SGHVS and FNYEAQ. The CDR3 region has the DNA TGTGCCAGCAGCCCCCGTTGGGGCACCTACAATGAGCAGTTCTTC. Its protein is CASSPRWGTYNEQFF.

This clonotype was found a few times. The chain joins TRBV2 to TRBJ2-7, with 7 positions matching TRBD1. CDR1 and CDR2 (germline): SNHLY, FYNNEI. The CDR3 spans 13 residues. The ends lost 4 bases at V and 4 bases at J; junction bases unmatched: 4. CDR3 nucleotide sequence: TGTGCCAGCAGTGTACAGGGGCCATACGAGCAGTACTTC. Translated, it gives CASSVQGPYEQYF.

Ten or more counts support this clonotype. The V call is TRBV11-2, the J call TRBJ2-5, with D perhaps TRBD2 (6 bases). This CDR3 spans 14 amino acids. V was pared by 5 bases and J by 0 bases, with 10 bases between. Germline V lookup: CDR1 SGHAT, CDR2 FQNNGV. The CDR3 bases are TGTGCCAGCAGCATGGGACTGGACCAAGAGACCCAGTACTTC. As protein: CASSMGLDQETQYF.

This clonotype was found a few times. This chain uses TRBV7-9 with TRBJ1-6; tentatively, D is TRBD1 (5 bases). V dropped 3 bases and J dropped 6 bases, with 15 bases sitting between them. There are 16 residues in the CDR3. CDR1 SEHNR and CDR2 FQNEAQ come from the germline V gene (reference sequence). The CDR3 DNA sequence: TGTGCCAGCAGCTTCTGGCAGGGAGAGGGTAATTCACCCCTCCACTTT. Translating it yields CASSFWQGEGNSPLHF.

V usage is TRBV14 and J usage is TRBJ1-4, with 10 bases identical to TRBD1. V shed 10 bases, J shed 3 bases, and the junction held 11 bases outside the gene matches. Germline V gives CDR1 SGHDN, CDR2 FVKESK. The CDR3 length is 16 residues. The CDR3 here is CATSGQGMSANEKLFF. For the CDR3, the DNA is TGTGCCACCTCGGGACAGGGGATGTCGGCTAATGAAAAACTGTTTTTT.